The clone carrying this TCR beta chain has only a few counts. The antigen is not known. This specimen comes from a study of beta chain features in type 1 diabetes. Looking at the study overall: Examined across all samples were around 110 million sorted cells.

Isolated RNA was reverse transcribed in full, so expressed TCRB transcripts were sequenced. Produced via immunoSEQ multiplex PCR; TCRdb's table is partial and in-frame only. The sample has 280,000 or so clones; 14% to 15% are singletons. Study results and limitations: Diminished insertions and augmented deletions at VDJ junctions characterized type 1 diabetes patients. Moderately but significantly shorter TCRB CDR3s were found in Type 1 diabetes patients in all four CD4+ subsets.

Germline V gene lookup returns CDR1 SEHNR and CDR2 FQNEAQ (reference sequence). The ends lost 5 bases at V and 3 bases at J; junction bases unmatched: 7. The length of the CDR3 is 17 residues. Without exception, sorted populations had purity beyond 95%. The receptor was isolated from a man aged 18-30 years with type 1 diabetes. The chain employs TRBV7-9 and TRBJ2-3, with 14 bases lining up with TRBD2. The material sequenced was naive CD4+ T cells from blood. The CDR3 DNA reads as TGTGCCAGCAGCCGAGGGACTAGCGGGAGAGTGACAGATACGCAGTATTTT. This sequence encodes CASSRGTSGRVTDTQYF.